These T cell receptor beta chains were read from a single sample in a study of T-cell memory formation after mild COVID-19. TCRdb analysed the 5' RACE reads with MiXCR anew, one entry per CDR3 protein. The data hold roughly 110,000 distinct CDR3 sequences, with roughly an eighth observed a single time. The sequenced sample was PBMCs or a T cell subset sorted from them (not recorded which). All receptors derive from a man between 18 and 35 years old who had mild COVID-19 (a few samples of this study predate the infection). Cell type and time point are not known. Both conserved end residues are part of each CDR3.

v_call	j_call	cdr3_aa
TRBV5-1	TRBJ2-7	CASSTLGQGTGSYEQYF
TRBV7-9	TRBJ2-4	CASSFPQGTKNIQYF
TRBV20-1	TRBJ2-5	CSARGDRRETQYF
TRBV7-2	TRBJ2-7	CASSLNSGYEQYF
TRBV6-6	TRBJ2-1	CASSFPGVLLDNEQFF
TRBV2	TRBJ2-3	CASSEPDTQYF
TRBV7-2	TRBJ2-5	CASSPMGREETQYF
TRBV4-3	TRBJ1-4	CASSRGRGIEKLFF
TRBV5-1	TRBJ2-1	CASCGGVSNNEQFF
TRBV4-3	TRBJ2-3	CASSTYSGGAGNTQYF
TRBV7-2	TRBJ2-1	CASSSGTSSYNEQFF
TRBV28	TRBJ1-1	CASSFFGNTEAFF
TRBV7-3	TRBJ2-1	CASSFSGGASSEQFF
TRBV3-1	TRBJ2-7	CASSQGTSYEQYF
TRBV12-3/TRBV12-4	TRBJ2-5	CASRLGGVVETQYF
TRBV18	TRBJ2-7	CASNRGSYEQYF
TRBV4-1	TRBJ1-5	CASSPAWASNQPQHF
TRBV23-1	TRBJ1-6	CASSPPRGHSSYNSPLHF
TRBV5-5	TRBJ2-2	CASSPNRGGADGELFF
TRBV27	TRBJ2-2	CASSTLAGGPKSGELFF
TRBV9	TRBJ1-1	CASSVVAQNTEAFF
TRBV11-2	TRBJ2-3	CASITGPVPDTQYF
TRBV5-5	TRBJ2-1	CASSQNTRNEQFF
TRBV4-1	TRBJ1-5	CASSQGGGWPQHF
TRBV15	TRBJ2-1	CATSRDGSNEQFF
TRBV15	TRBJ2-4	CATSGGQYKNIQYF
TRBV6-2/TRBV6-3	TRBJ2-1	CASTRGRGYYNEQFF
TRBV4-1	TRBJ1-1	CASSQEGAVSPGAFF
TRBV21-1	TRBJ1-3	CASSKGGDRASRNTIYF
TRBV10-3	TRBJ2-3	CAISENRPPTQDTQYF
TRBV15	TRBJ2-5	CATSRDRGGTQYF
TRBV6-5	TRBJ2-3	CASSYQGLLRDTQYF
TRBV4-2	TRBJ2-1	CASSQRYGLSGAYNEQFF
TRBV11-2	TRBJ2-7	CASSEGGDYEQYF
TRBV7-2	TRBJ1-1	CASSLGVRVDTEAFF
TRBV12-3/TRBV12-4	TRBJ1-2	CASSPAGAADGYTF
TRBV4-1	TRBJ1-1	CASSPHQDRVYTEAFF
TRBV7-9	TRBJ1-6	CASSSTGRPNSPLHF
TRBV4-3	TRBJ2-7	CASSQAAGAWNEQYF
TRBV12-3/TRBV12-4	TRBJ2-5	CASSWTGYFLGETQYF
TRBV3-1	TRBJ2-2	CASSRQGLNTGELFF
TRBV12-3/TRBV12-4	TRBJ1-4	CASTDRGMGEKLFF
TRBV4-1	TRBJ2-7	CASSQGQAYEQYF
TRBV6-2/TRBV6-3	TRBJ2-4	CASSYDRSGAKNIQYF
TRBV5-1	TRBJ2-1	CASSLPTSGDNEQFF
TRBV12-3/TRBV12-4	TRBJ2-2	CASSLGAAGELFF
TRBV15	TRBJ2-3	CATSRTGTSGRTDTQYF
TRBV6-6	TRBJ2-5	CASSYFRPAGGPQETQYF
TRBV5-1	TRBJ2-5	CASSNLTGTGGIETQYF
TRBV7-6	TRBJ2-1	CASSFLGGVDEQFF
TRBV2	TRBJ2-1	CASSPSKQGNYNEQFF
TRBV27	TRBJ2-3	CASSLGGHTQYF
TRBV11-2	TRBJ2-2	CASSFRDTGELFF
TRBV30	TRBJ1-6	CAWSMGKLYNSPLHF
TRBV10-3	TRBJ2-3	CAISDGGGGNTQYF
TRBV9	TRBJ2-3	CASSVAGRYTQYF
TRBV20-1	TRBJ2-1	CSASNPIDFSGNNEQFF
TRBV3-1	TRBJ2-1	CASSQDRPSSYNEQFF
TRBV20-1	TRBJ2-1	CSARDNGDSYNEQFF
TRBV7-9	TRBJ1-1	CASSGQGLTEAFF